This T cell receptor beta chain was retrieved from a study of T cells after yellow fever vaccination. TCRdb redid the calling of the 5' RACE reads with MiXCR, one entry per CDR3 protein. The table shows 200,000 or so distinct CDR3 sequences, with over 6.5% occurring only once. Only a few counts were recorded for this clonotype. Germline CDR1 reads SGHNT; CDR2 reads YYREEE (reference sequence). Between the trimmed V and J ends, which lost 0 bases and 2 bases, there was a span of 12 bases. The CDR3 extends over 15 amino acids. The input for sequencing was CD4+ T cells sorted from PBMCs, taken on the day of the yellow fever booster vaccination. The chain carries TRBV5-4 and TRBJ2-7; possible D gene TRBD2, 6 bases. The TCR comes from a man aged 30 to 45 who received the YFV17D yellow fever vaccine. The CDR3 reads CASSLAVSGTYEQYF. CDR3 nucleotides: TGTGCCAGCAGCTTGGCGGTTAGCGGCACCTACGAGCAGTACTTC.